Listed below are T cell receptor beta chains from one sample, sequenced in a study of cytomegalovirus exposure and HLA in healthy donors. The data were produced by immunoSEQ multiplex PCR, yet TCRdb's version contains in-frame clones alone and is incomplete. This table holds 150,000 to 200,000 clones, roughly 90% found once. Sequenced sample: PBMCs. These TCRs come from a woman under 30 in good health and CMV-seronegative. The CDR3 runs from the conserved cysteine through the conserved F or W. The D gene is left open where the match is weak. Some rows have no size entry. The others give once, few or many, or a class for an expanded clone.

TRBV7-6	NA	TRBD1	TRBJ1-1	TGTGCCAGCAGCTTAGGTGCAGGGGGCACTGAAGCTTTCTTT	CASSLGAGGTEAFF
TRBV5-4	NA	NA	TRBJ1-6	TGTGCCAGCAGCTTGGTGGGGGGGAAGAATTCACCCCTCCACTTT	CASSLVGGKNSPLHF
TRBV6-1	NA	NA	TRBJ1-5	TGTGCCAGCAGTGAAAACAACAGGTATAATCAGCCCCAGCATTTT	CASSENNRYNQPQHF
TRBV7-3	NA	NA	TRBJ2-1	TGTGCCAGCAGCTTAACCAGAGACTACAATAATGAGCAGTTCTTC	CASSLTRDYNNEQFF
TRBV30	few	NA	TRBJ1-2	TGTGCCTGGGAGAAAGGGGCAGGGGACGCCTACACCTTC	CAWEKGAGDAYTF
TRBV7-2	NA	NA	TRBJ1-1	TGTGCCAGCAGCTTAAGGCCCCTCCTTGGCGGCACTGAAGCTTTCTTT	CASSLRPLLGGTEAFF
TRBV5-8	NA	NA	TRBJ1-2	TGTGCCAGCAGCTTTATCCGGGACTGGACTGGTGGCTACACCTTC	CASSFIRDWTGGYTF
TRBV2	NA	TRBD2	TRBJ2-3	TGTGCCAGCAGTGTCTGGAGGGCGGGAGGTCGTGGCGCAGATACGCAGTATTTT	CASSVWRAGGRGADTQYF
TRBV5-1	NA	NA	TRBJ2-3	TGCGCCAGCAGCTTGGAGAGCCCCACAGATACGCAGTATTTT	CASSLESPTDTQYF
TRBV6-4	NA	NA	TRBJ2-1	TGTGCCAGCAGTGAAGACGGGAACTCCTACAATGAGCAGTTCTTC	CASSEDGNSYNEQFF
TRBV21-1	NA	NA	TRBJ1-6	TGTGCCAGCAGCATACAATCCAGGGTAAATTCACCCCTCCACTTT	CASSIQSRVNSPLHF
TRBV27	once	NA	TRBJ1-2	TGTGCCAGCAGTTCGAGACAGCGCTTGCACTATGGCTACACCTTC	CASSSRQRLHYGYTF
TRBV5-1	NA	NA	TRBJ2-7	TGCGCCAGCAGCGAGGAGGGACGGGGACCCTACGAGCAGTACTTC	CASSEEGRGPYEQYF
TRBV4-2	NA	TRBD1	TRBJ2-7	TGTGCCAGCAGCCAGTCGGGACAGCCTTACGAGCAGTACTTC	CASSQSGQPYEQYF
TRBV14	NA	TRBD2	TRBJ2-7	TGTGCCAGCAGCCCTAATCCTGGACTAGCGGGGGCATACGAGCAGTACTTC	CASSPNPGLAGAYEQYF
TRBV4-3	NA	TRBD2	TRBJ2-3	TGCGCCAGCAGCCAAGGGGAGGGGCTCACAGATACGCAGTATTTT	CASSQGEGLTDTQYF
TRBV10-1	NA	TRBD1	TRBJ1-3	TGCGCCAGCAGTCACCCGACAGGGGCCTCTGGAAACACCATATATTTT	CASSHPTGASGNTIYF
TRBV5-1	NA	NA	TRBJ1-1	TGCGCCAGCAGCTTGGGAGCTTCAGGGGCGACTGAAGCTTTCTTT	CASSLGASGATEAFF
TRBV19	NA	NA	TRBJ1-5	TGTGCCAGTAGTATCGTCCCTACCACCAATCAGCCCCAGCATTTT	CASSIVPTTNQPQHF
TRBV7-8	NA	NA	TRBJ1-1	TGTGCCAGCAGCTTAGTTTTAGGTGTACAGGGTAGGGACACTGAAGCTTTCTTT	CASSLVLGVQGRDTEAFF
TRBV6-4	NA	TRBD1	TRBJ2-1	TGTGCCAGCAGTGACGCACCGGGACAGGGGAACAATGAGCAGTTCTTC	CASSDAPGQGNNEQFF
TRBV15	NA	TRBD1	TRBJ2-2	TGTGCCACCAGCAGAGATCGACAGGGATACACCGGGGAGCTGTTTTTT	CATSRDRQGYTGELFF
TRBV29-1	NA	NA	TRBJ2-3	TGCAGCGTTGAAGACTCGACAGATACGCAGTATTTT	CSVEDSTDTQYF
TRBV29-1	once	TRBD1	TRBJ2-4	TGCAGCGTTGAAGGGACAGGTCTCCCCCAGTACTTC	CSVEGTGLPQYF
TRBV27	NA	NA	TRBJ1-2	TGTGCCAGCAGTCGGTCTTTGTTTTTCACGAGGGGGGGCTATGGCTACACCTTC	CASSRSLFFTRGGYGYTF
TRBV13	NA	TRBD1	TRBJ1-2	TGTGCCAGCAGCTCCCGACAGGGCGACTATGGCTACACCTTC	CASSSRQGDYGYTF
TRBV11-3	NA	TRBD2	TRBJ2-1	TGTGCCAGCAGCTTAGGTATAGCGGGAGTCCTCACCTCGAACAATGAGCAGTTCTTC	CASSLGIAGVLTSNNEQFF
TRBV5-1	NA	NA	TRBJ1-2	TGCGCCAGCAGCTTGACTGGACAATTTGCCGGCGATTCATATGGCTACACCTTC	CASSLTGQFAGDSYGYTF